This T cell receptor (beta chain) was captured in a study of shared clonotypes between healthy human individuals. Measured with immunoSEQ multiplex PCR; TCRdb has only the in-frame clones, and not every one. The table has millions of clones, roughly nine tenths seen once; the top ten hold about 0.13%. Trimming stripped 5 bases from V and 1 base from J, with 8 bases between. Germline CDR1 is SEHNR and CDR2 is FQNEAQ (reference sequence). The CDR3 sequence is 13 residues long. The sample taken for sequencing was naive CD4+ T cells sorted from blood. Sample subset: CD45RA+ positively selected. This receptor was taken from a man between 18 and 29 years old in good health. The chain combines TRBV7-9 with TRBJ1-1; D not resolved. This chain's CDR3 is CASSQLKNTEAFF. The CDR3 region has the DNA TGTGCCAGCAGCCAACTAAAGAACACTGAAGCTTTCTTT.